This entry is about one T cell receptor beta chain. Amplification targeted the TCR beta CDR3 regions, with RNA transcripts as the source material. An initial RT-PCR round employing HTBI primers preceded a second-round multiplex PCR. TCRdb passed the multiplex PCR reads through MiXCR, listing each CDR3 protein once. Here the sample spans hundreds of thousands of distinct CDR3 sequences, about 38% being singletons. The entry originates in a study of Graves' ophthalmopathy and Graves' hyperthyroidism. The V gene's germline CDR1 is MGHDK and CDR2 SYGVNS. The V end lost 6 bases, the J end lost 8 bases, and 16 bases lay between the germline ends. The CDR3 is 13 amino acids.

Sequenced input: peripheral blood. The TCR sequence derives from an adult man with Graves' ophthalmopathy. V is TRBV25-1 and J is TRBJ1-2, with D perhaps TRBD1 (6 bases). The CDR3 sequence is CASRSGGGSGYTF. CDR3 in DNA: TGTGCCAGCAGGTCAGGCGGGGGCAGCGGCTACACCTTC.